The 14 T cell receptor beta chains below were found in one sample sequenced in a study of cytomegalovirus exposure and HLA in healthy donors. The PCR used 60 Vbeta and 13 Jbeta primers. Measured with immunoSEQ multiplex PCR; TCRdb has only the in-frame clones, and not every one. The sample's table shows approximately 110,000 clones. Sequencing was performed on PBMCs. These receptors were collected from a young man in good health and CMV-seronegative.

The chain links TRBV11-2 to TRBJ1-1, with a possible D match to TRBD1 (6 bases). CDR3 length: 15 residues. Germline CDR1 is SGHAT and CDR2 is FQNNGV. V was pared by 4 bases and J by 7 bases, with 19 bases between. The CDR3 coding sequence is TGTGCCAGCAGCTCGATATCATCGGGGGGCGGTGAAGCTTTCTTT. Translated: CASSSISSGGGEAFF.

This chain uses TRBV19 with TRBJ2-1, with 9 nucleotides matching TRBD2. J was trimmed by 7 bases and V by 2 bases; bases with no gene match: 6. Germline CDR1 is LNHDA and CDR2 is SQIVND (reference sequence). CDR3 size: 15 residues. CDR3 sequence (DNA): TGTGCCAGTAGTATATTAGCGGGAGTATCGAATGAGCAGTTCTTC. Its protein product is CASSILAGVSNEQFF.

The rearrangement links TRBV12-5 to TRBJ1-5; D possibly corresponds to TRBD1 (5 bases). Germline V lookup: CDR1 LGHNT, CDR2 FRNRAP. This CDR3 comprises 17 residues. V was cut by 6 bases and J by 1 base, with 19 bases left in between. The CDR3 protein is CASGKGQDIGSNQPQHF. CDR3 sequence (DNA): TGTGCTAGTGGGAAGGGGCAGGACATTGGAAGCAATCAGCCCCAGCATTTT.

The J gene is TRBJ2-2, the V gene TRBV7-3; TRBD1 agrees at 7 bases. V dropped 3 bases and J dropped 4; count of bases not matched to a gene: 5. The CDR3 has 15 residues. Germline V lookup: CDR1 SGHTA, CDR2 FQGTGA. Written as DNA, the CDR3 is TGTGCCAGCAGCTTCGACGGGACAGCCACCGGGGAGCTGTTTTTT. As protein: CASSFDGTATGELFF.

The rearrangement joins TRBV7-9 to TRBJ1-2; 10 positions match TRBD1. The CDR3 extends over 15 amino acids. The V and J ends lost 1 base and 6 bases, in that order; junction bases with no gene match: 5. Germline V gene lookup returns CDR1 SEHNR and CDR2 FQNEAQ (reference sequence). The chain's CDR3 is CASSLGGTGADGYTF. CDR3 DNA sequence: TGTGCCAGCAGCTTAGGGGGGACAGGGGCGGATGGCTACACCTTC.

V and J are TRBV6-5 and TRBJ1-6, with 10 bases lining up with TRBD1. The germline V gene has CDR1 MNHEY and CDR2 SVGAGI. The V segment lost 4 bases and the J segment 10 bases; nucleotides outside the gene matches: 7. The CDR3 extends over 15 amino acids. The CDR3 nucleotides are TGTGCCAGCAGTTTGGACAGGGGGGCAAGGTCACCCCTCCACTTT. This translates into CASSLDRGARSPLHF.

This chain joins TRBV10-2 and TRBJ1-5, with D maybe TRBD1 (5 bases). Trimming removed 6 bases at V and 3 bases at J, with 21 bases between. The germline gives CDR1 WSHSY, CDR2 SAAADI. CDR3 length: 17 amino acids. The CDR3 protein is CASSDPPGGPDNQPQHF. In DNA form, the CDR3 reads TGCGCCAGCAGCGACCCACCCGGGGGTCCGGACAATCAGCCCCAGCATTTT.

V and J are TRBV6-1 and TRBJ1-2; D gene unclear. This CDR3 comprises 13 residues. The germline gives CDR1 MNHNS, CDR2 SASEGT. The V end was cut by 7 bases, the J end by 3 bases, with 12 bases between. CDR3 DNA sequence: TGTGCCAGCACCTTGGAAGGAGACTATGGCTACACCTTC. It is translated as CASTLEGDYGYTF.

The chain uses TRBV5-1 and TRBJ2-3, with 7 positions matching TRBD2. The trim removed 4 bases at V and 1 base at J, leaving 9 bases unmatched. CDR3 length: 16 residues. Looked up from germline, CDR1 is SGHRS and CDR2 is YFSETQ. CDR3 residues: CASSPLGDYRTDTQYF. The CDR3 bases are TGCGCCAGCAGCCCCCTTGGGGACTATCGCACAGATACGCAGTATTTT.

The chain carries TRBV13 and TRBJ2-3, with D perhaps TRBD2 (5 bases). The germline V gene encodes CDR1 PRHDT and CDR2 FYEKMQ (reference sequence). Trimming removed 5 bases at V and 6 bases at J, with 12 bases between. This CDR3 region has 13 residues. CDR3: CASSARDQDTQYF. The CDR3 DNA is TGTGCCAGCAGCGCCCGGGATCAGGATACGCAGTATTTT.

The chain links TRBV11-2 to TRBJ1-5, with a weak D call TRBD1 (5 bases). V lost 7 bases and J 6 bases, leaving 28 bases between the germline ends. The CDR3 is 18 amino acids. CDR1 and CDR2 from the germline V gene are SGHAT and FQNNGV. The CDR3 protein is CASNPGVGAFGIGQPQHF. In nucleotides, the CDR3 is TGTGCCAGCAATCCGGGGGTCGGGGCATTCGGTATCGGTCAGCCCCAGCATTTT.

CDR3 bases: TGCAGCGCAAAAGGGGGCGAGAGCAATCAGCCCCAGCATTTT. Its translation is CSAKGGESNQPQHF. This chain joins TRBV29-1 and TRBJ1-5; 7 nucleotides align to TRBD1. Germline assignment: CDR1 SQVTM and CDR2 ANQGSEA. With 7 bases clipped from V and 1 base from J, the junction kept 7 bases outside the gene matches. The CDR3 contains 14 residues. The whole variable domain, remainder taken from reference TRBV29-1 and TRBJ1-5, is SAVISQKPSRDICQRGTSLTIQCQVDSQVTMMFWYRQQPGQSLTLIATANQGSEATYESGFVIDKFPISRPNLTFSTLTVSNMSPEDSSIYLCSAKGGESNQPQHFGDGTRLSIL.

The chain links TRBV5-4 to TRBJ1-1, with D hard to call. Trimming left V 4 bases short and J 0 bases short, with 13 bases between. The germline V gene has CDR1 SGHNT and CDR2 YYREEE (reference sequence). This CDR3 spans 15 amino acids. The CDR3 bases are TGTGCCAGCAGCCCCGAGCGCCGACTGAACACTGAAGCTTTCTTT. Protein product: CASSPERRLNTEAFF.

This chain joins TRBV6-1 and TRBJ1-2; D not resolved. V was clipped by 3 bases and J by 4 bases, with 9 bases between them. This CDR3 spans 13 amino acids. Germline assignment: CDR1 MNHNS and CDR2 SASEGT. CDR3: CASSEREPYGYTF. CDR3 DNA: TGTGCCAGCAGTGAGCGGGAGCCCTATGGCTACACCTTC.